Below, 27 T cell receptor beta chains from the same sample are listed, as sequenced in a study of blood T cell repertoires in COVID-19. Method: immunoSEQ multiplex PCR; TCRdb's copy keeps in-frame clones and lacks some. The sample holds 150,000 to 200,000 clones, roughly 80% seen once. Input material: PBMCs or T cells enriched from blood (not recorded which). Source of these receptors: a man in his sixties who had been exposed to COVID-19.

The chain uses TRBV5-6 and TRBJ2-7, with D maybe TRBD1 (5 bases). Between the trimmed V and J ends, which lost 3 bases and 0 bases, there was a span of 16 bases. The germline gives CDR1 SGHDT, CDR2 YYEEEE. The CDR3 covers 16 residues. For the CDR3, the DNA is TGTGCCAGCAGCTCGGCCAGGACACACTCCTCCTACGAGCAGTACTTC. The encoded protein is CASSSARTHSSYEQYF.

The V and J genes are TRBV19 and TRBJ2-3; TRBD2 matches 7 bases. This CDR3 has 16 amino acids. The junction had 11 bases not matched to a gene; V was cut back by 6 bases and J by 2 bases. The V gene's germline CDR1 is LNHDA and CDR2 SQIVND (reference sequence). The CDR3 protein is CASSPWGGSLTDTQYF. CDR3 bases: TGTGCCAGTAGCCCTTGGGGGGGGAGTCTCACAGATACGCAGTATTTT. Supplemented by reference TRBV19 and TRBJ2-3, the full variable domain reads DGGITQSPKYLFRKEGQNVTLSCEQNLNHDAMYWYRQDPGQGLRLIYYSQIVNDFQKGDIAEGYSVSREKKESFPLTVTSAQKNPTAFYLCASSPWGGSLTDTQYFGPGTRLTVL.

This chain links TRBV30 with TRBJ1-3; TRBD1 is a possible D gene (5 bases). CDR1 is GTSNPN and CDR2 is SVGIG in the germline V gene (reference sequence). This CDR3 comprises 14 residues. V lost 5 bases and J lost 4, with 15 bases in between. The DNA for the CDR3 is TGTGCCTGGGGGGACTGGCCGATCGGAAACACCATATATTTT. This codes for CAWGDWPIGNTIYF.

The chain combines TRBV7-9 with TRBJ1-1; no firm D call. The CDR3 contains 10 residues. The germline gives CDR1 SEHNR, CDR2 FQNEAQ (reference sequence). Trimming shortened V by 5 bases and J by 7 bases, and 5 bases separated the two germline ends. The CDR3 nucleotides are TGTGCCAGCAGCCACTTTGAAGCTTTCTTT. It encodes CASSHFEAFF.

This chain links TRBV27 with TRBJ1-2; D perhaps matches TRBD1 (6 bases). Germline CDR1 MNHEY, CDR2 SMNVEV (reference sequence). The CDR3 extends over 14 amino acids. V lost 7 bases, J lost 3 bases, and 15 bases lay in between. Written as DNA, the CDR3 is TGTGCCAGCACTGCGGGGGGGGCTCACTATGGCTACACCTTC. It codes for CASTAGGAHYGYTF.

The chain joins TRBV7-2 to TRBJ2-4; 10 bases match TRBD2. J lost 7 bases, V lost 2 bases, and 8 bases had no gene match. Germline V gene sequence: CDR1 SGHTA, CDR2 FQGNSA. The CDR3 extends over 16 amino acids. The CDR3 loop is CASSLWGLARQNIQYF. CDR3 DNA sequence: TGTGCCAGCAGCTTATGGGGACTAGCGAGGCAGAACATTCAGTACTTC.

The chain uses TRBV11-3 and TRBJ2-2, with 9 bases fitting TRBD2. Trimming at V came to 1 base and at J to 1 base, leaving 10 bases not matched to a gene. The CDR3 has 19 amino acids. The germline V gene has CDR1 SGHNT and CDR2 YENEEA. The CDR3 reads CASSLGVSGSMGNTGELFF. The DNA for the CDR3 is TGTGCCAGCAGCTTAGGTGTTAGCGGGAGTATGGGGAACACCGGGGAGCTGTTTTTT.

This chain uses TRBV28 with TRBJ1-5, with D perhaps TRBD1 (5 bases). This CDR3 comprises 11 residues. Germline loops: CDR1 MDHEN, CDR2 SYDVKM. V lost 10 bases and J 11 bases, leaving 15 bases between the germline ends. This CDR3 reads CATGGFLAQHF. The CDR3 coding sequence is TGTGCCACCGGGGGTTTTCTTGCCCAGCATTTT.

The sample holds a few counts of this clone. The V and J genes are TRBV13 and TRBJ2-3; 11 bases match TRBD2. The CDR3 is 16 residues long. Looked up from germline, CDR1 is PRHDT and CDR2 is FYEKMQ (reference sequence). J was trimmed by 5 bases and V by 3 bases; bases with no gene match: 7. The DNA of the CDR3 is TGTGCCAGCAGCTTCGAACTAGCGGGAGAAATAGATACGCAGTATTTT. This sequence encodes CASSFELAGEIDTQYF.

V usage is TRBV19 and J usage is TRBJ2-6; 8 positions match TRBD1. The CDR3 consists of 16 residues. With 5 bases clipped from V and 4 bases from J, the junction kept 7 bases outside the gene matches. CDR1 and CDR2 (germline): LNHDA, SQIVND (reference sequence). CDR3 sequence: CASSPLTGAGANVLTF. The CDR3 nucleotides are TGTGCCAGTAGTCCGTTGACAGGGGCCGGGGCCAACGTCCTGACTTTC.

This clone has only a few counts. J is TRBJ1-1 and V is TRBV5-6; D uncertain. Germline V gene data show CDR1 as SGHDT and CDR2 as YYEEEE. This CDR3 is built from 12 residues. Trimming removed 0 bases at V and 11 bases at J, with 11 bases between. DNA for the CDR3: TGTGCCAGCAGCTTGGCCTCGGGTGGTGCTTTCTTT. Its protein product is CASSLASGGAFF.

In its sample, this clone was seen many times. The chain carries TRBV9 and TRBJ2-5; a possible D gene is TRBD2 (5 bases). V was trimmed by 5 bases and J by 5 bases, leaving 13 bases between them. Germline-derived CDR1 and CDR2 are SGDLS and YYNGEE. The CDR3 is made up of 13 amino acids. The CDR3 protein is CASSMSGSETQYF. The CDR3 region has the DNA TGTGCCAGCAGTATGAGCGGCTCGGAGACCCAGTACTTC.

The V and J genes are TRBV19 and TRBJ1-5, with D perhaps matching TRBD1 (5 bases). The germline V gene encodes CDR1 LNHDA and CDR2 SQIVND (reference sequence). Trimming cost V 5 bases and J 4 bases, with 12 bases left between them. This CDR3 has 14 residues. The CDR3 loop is CASSSGLPNQPQHF. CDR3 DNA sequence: TGTGCCAGTAGTTCGGGACTCCCGAATCAGCCCCAGCATTTT. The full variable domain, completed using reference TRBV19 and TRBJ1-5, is DGGITQSPKYLFRKEGQNVTLSCEQNLNHDAMYWYRQDPGQGLRLIYYSQIVNDFQKGDIAEGYSVSREKKESFPLTVTSAQKNPTAFYLCASSSGLPNQPQHFGDGTRLSIL.

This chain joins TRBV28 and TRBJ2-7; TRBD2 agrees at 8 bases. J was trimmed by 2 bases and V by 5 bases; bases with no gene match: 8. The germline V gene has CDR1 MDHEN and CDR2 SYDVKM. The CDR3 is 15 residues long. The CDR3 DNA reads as TGTGCCAGCAGTCCCCGGGGTAGCGGGACCTACGAGCAGTACTTC. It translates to CASSPRGSGTYEQYF.

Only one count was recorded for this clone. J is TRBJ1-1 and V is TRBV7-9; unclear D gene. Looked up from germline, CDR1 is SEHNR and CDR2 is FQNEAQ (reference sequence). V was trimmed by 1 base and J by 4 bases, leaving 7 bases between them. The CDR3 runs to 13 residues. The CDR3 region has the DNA TGTGCCAGCAGCTTAGATGGCAGCACTGAAGCTTTCTTT. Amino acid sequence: CASSLDGSTEAFF.

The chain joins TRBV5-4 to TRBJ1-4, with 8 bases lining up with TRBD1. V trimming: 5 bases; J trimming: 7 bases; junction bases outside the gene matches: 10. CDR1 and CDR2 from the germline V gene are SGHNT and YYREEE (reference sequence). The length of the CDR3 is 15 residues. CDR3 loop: CASSKGQGGGEKLFF. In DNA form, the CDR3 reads TGTGCCAGCAGTAAAGGACAGGGTGGGGGTGAAAAACTGTTTTTT. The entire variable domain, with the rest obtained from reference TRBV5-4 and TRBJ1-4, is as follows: ETGVTQSPTHLIKTRGQQVTLRCSSQSGHNTVSWYQQALGQGPQFIFQYYREEENGRGNFPPRFSGLQFPNYSSELNVNALELDDSALYLCASSKGQGGGEKLFFGSGTQLSVL.

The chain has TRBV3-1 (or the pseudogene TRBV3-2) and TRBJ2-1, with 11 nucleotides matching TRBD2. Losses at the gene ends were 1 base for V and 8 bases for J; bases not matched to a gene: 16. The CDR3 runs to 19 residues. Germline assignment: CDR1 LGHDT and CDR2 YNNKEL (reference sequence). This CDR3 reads CASSQGGNLAGGPWDEQFF. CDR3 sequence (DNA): TGTGCCAGCAGCCAAGGGGGTAATTTAGCGGGAGGGCCCTGGGATGAGCAGTTCTTC.

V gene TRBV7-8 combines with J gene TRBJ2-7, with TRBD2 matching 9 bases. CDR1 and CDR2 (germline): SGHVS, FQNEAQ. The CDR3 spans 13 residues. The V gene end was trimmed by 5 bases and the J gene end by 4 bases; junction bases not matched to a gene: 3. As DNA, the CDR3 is TGTGCCAGCAGCCGCGGGAGGGAATACGAGCAGTACTTC. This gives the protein CASSRGREYEQYF.

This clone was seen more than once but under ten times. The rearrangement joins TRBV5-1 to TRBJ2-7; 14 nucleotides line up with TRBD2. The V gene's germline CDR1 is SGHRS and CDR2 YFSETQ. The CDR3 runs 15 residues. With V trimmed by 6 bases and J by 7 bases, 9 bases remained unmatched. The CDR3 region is CASTSGTSGRGEQYF. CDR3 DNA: TGCGCCAGCACCTCGGGGACTAGCGGGAGAGGGGAGCAGTACTTC.

CDR3 in DNA: TGTGCCAGCAGTTTGTTGCTGGAGGTTCGGCGTGAGCAGTTCTTC. Its translation: CASSLLLEVRREQFF. The chain has TRBV28 and TRBJ2-1, with a weak D call TRBD2 (5 bases). The CDR3 has 15 amino acids. The germline V gene has CDR1 MDHEN and CDR2 SYDVKM. V was cut by 3 bases and J by 9 bases, with 18 bases left in between.

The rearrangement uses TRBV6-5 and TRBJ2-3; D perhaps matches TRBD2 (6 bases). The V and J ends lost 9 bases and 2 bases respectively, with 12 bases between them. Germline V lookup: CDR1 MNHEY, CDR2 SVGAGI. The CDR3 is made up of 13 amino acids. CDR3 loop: CARGGEPTDTQYF. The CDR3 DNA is TGTGCCAGGGGCGGGGAGCCCACAGATACGCAGTATTTT.

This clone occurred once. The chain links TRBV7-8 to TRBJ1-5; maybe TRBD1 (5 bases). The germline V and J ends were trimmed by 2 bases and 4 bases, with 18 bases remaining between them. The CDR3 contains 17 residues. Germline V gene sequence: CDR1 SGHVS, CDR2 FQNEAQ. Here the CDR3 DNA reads TGTGCCAGCAGCTTAAGTATGGGGCAGGGAATAAATCAGCCCCAGCATTTT. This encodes CASSLSMGQGINQPQHF.

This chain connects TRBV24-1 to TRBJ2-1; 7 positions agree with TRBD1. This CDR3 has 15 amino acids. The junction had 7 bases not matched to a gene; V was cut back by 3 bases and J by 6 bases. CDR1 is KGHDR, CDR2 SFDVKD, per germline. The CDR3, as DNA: TGTGCCACCAGTGATCCGACAGGGTGGTTCAATGAGCAGTTCTTC. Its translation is CATSDPTGWFNEQFF.

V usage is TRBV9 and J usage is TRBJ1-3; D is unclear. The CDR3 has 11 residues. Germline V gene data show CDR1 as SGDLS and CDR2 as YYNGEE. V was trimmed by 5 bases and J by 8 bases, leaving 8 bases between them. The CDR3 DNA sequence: TGTGCCAGCAGTGGAGAGCACACCATATATTTT. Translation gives CASSGEHTIYF.

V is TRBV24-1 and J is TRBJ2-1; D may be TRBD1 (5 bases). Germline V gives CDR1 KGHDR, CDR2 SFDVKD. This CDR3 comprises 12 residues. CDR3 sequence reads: CSSVGPNNEQFF. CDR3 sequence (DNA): TGTTCCTCCGTGGGGCCCAACAATGAGCAGTTCTTC.

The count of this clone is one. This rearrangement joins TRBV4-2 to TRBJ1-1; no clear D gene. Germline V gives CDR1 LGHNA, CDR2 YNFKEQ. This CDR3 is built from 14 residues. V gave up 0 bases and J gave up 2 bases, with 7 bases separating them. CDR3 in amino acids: CASSQESLNTEAFF. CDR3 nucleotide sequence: TGTGCCAGCAGCCAAGAGAGCCTCAACACTGAAGCTTTCTTT.

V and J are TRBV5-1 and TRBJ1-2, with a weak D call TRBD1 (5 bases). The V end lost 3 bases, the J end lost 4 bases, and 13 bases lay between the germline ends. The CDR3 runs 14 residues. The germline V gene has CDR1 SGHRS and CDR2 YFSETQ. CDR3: CASSSSRQSYGYTF. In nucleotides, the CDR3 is TGCGCCAGCAGCTCGTCCAGACAGAGCTATGGCTACACCTTC.